Sequencing of this T cell receptor beta chain was carried out in a study of blood T cell repertoires in COVID-19. Study background: Some COVID-19 samples were acute and others convalescent; all came from the United States, Italy and Spain.

Sequencing was performed with immunoSEQ multiplex PCR; in TCRdb, only in-frame clones are kept and a portion is missing. Here the sample spans about 160,000 clones, roughly 85% being singletons. CDR3 length: 12 residues. V was cut by 6 bases and J by 3 bases, with 11 bases left in between. CDR1 is SQVTM, CDR2 ANQGSEA, per germline. The V call is TRBV29-1, the J call TRBJ1-2; D possibly corresponds to TRBD1 (6 bases). This receptor was obtained from a man aged 40-49 years with acute or convalescent COVID-19. The sample comprised peripheral blood. Here the CDR3 reads CSVQGLDYGYTF. The DNA for the CDR3 is TGCAGCGTCCAGGGGTTAGACTATGGCTACACCTTC.